This record looks at one T cell receptor beta chain sequence and its context. The CDR3 loop spans 12 amino acids. Trimming took 5 bases from V and 7 from J, leaving 9 bases between them. Treatment specified: about 20 received Ad26.COV2.S at low or high dose, single or two shots; roughly five received placebo; per-sample allocation not given. Material that was analyzed had been drawn on day 63 after the first vaccine or placebo injection. The data derive from a study of Ad26.COV2.S vaccination and SARS-CoV-2 variants. Overall study: Into the muscle, Ad26.COV2.S was dosed once or twice, 56 days apart.

Method: immunoSEQ multiplex PCR; TCRdb's copy keeps in-frame clones and lacks some. This sample has over 450,000 clones, with nearly 90% found just once. The sample here was peripheral blood, taken in a trial of Ad26.COV2.S vaccine versus placebo. The clonotype originates from a person aged 18-60 years who received the Ad26.COV2.S COVID-19 vaccine or a placebo. The chain has TRBV12-3 or TRBV12-4 and TRBJ2-4, with D uncertain. CDR3 loop: CASSLHWNIQYF. CDR3 sequence (DNA): TGTGCCAGCAGTCTACATTGGAACATTCAGTACTTC.